One and the same sample provided the 19 T cell receptor beta chains below, sequenced in a study of blood T cell repertoires in COVID-19. Using immunoSEQ multiplex PCR, the repertoire was profiled, and TCRdb retains in-frame clones only, with some absent. This table holds 80,000 to 95,000 clones, 77% found once. Sample: peripheral blood. The source is a woman of 80 years or more with acute or convalescent COVID-19.

The rearrangement joins TRBV7-6 to TRBJ2-3; tentative D call: TRBD2 (5 bases). The germline gives CDR1 SGHVS, CDR2 FNYEAQ. This CDR3 is built from 14 residues. V lost 3 bases to trimming and J lost 4 bases, with 11 bases between them. CDR3 coding DNA: TGTGCCAGCAGCTTTTGGGGAGAGTCAGATACGCAGTATTTT. This sequence encodes CASSFWGESDTQYF.

With regard to this clone: Other DNA sequences in the sample encode the same CDR3. The genes are TRBV6-5 and TRBJ2-3; D is perhaps TRBD2 (7 bases). The CDR3 has 14 amino acids. Trimming took off 2 bases at V and 4 bases at J, with 10 bases between the two ends. CDR1 MNHEY and CDR2 SVGAGI come from the germline V gene. The CDR3 region is CASSYAGAADTQYF. The CDR3 coding sequence is TGTGCCAGCAGTTACGCGGGGGCTGCAGATACGCAGTATTTT.

The V call is TRBV29-1, the J call TRBJ2-3; TRBD1 is a possible D gene (5 bases). Germline CDR1 is SQVTM and CDR2 is ANQGSEA. The CDR3 loop spans 14 amino acids. V dropped 4 bases and J dropped 0 bases, with 11 bases sitting between them. CDR3 loop: CSVGAGPSTDTQYF. CDR3 DNA: TGCAGCGTTGGGGCAGGGCCGAGCACAGATACGCAGTATTTT.

V and J are TRBV5-1 and TRBJ2-2, with D possibly matching TRBD1 (6 bases). Trimming pared 2 bases from V and 7 bases from J, leaving 12 bases between. The V gene's germline CDR1 is SGHRS and CDR2 YFSETQ. CDR3 size: 14 residues. CDR3 in DNA: TGCGCCAGCAGCTTAGACAGGTCGAGCGGGGAGCTGTTTTTT. This translates into CASSLDRSSGELFF.

The chain uses TRBV11-2 and TRBJ2-1; TRBD1 might be the D (6 bases). Looked up from germline, CDR1 is SGHAT and CDR2 is FQNNGV. Trimming pared 6 bases from V and 10 bases from J, leaving 19 bases between. The CDR3 is made up of 14 amino acids. CDR3 bases: TGTGCCAGCAGTTCATCAGCAGGGGTATACGAGCAGTTCTTC. Protein: CASSSSAGVYEQFF.

The CDR3 reads CASSPRRDSDYGYTF. The DNA of the CDR3 is TGTGCCAGCAGCCCGAGACGGGACAGCGACTATGGCTACACCTTC. The V and J genes are TRBV7-8 and TRBJ1-2, with TRBD1 matching 7 bases. The junction had 9 bases not matched to a gene; V was cut back by 5 bases and J by 3 bases. CDR1 is SGHVS, CDR2 FQNEAQ, per germline. This CDR3 has 15 residues.

The table lists this clone with a few counts. The J gene is TRBJ1-1, the V gene TRBV4-3, with unresolved D. The length of the CDR3 is 15 residues. CDR1 is LGHNA and CDR2 is YSLEER in the germline V gene. V was shortened by 4 bases and J by 0 bases, with 12 bases between the two germline ends. The CDR3 sequence: CASSRLPELNTEAFF. CDR3 in DNA: TGCGCCAGCAGCCGCTTGCCGGAGCTGAACACTGAAGCTTTCTTT.

The rearrangement joins TRBV28 to TRBJ2-7; 8 bases agree with TRBD1. There are 14 residues in the CDR3. The V and J ends lost 7 bases and 2 bases, in that order; junction bases with no gene match: 7. From germline, CDR1 is MDHEN and CDR2 SYDVKM. CDR3 in amino acids: CASTSGTGAYEQYF. Here the CDR3 DNA reads TGTGCCAGCACCTCCGGGACAGGTGCCTACGAGCAGTACTTC. The variable domain in full, completed from reference TRBV28 and TRBJ2-7, reads DVKVTQSSRYLVKRTGEKVFLECVQDMDHENMFWYRQDPGLGLRLIYFSYDVKMKEKGDIPEGYSVSREKKERFSLILESASTNQTSMYLCASTSGTGAYEQYFGPGTRLTVT.

The chain recombines TRBV12-5 with TRBJ2-3; D unresolved. The germline V and J ends were trimmed by 2 bases and 3 bases, with 6 bases remaining between them. Germline values: CDR1 LGHNT, CDR2 FRNRAP. This CDR3 is 13 amino acids long. The CDR3 reads CASGLPSTDTQYF. Written as DNA, the CDR3 is TGTGCTAGTGGTTTGCCTAGTACAGATACGCAGTATTTT.

The rearrangement uses TRBV3-1 (or the pseudogene TRBV3-2) and TRBJ2-5, with 12 bases aligning to TRBD2. From germline, CDR1 is LGHDT and CDR2 YNNKEL (reference sequence). The ends lost 1 base at V and 5 bases at J; junction bases unmatched: 8. The CDR3 runs to 17 residues. CDR3 sequence reads: CASSQVTPSGRAETQYF. In DNA, the CDR3 is TGTGCCAGCAGCCAAGTTACCCCTAGCGGGAGGGCGGAGACCCAGTACTTC.

This clone was counted only a few times. V usage is TRBV2 and J usage is TRBJ2-3; 10 nucleotides line up with TRBD1. CDR3 length equals 12 residues. The germline CDR1 and CDR2 sequences are SNHLY and FYNNEI. With 9 bases clipped from V and 4 bases from J, the junction kept 1 base outside the gene matches. For the CDR3, the DNA is TGTGCCAGTGGACAGGGGGCAGATACGCAGTATTTT. Amino acids: CASGQGADTQYF.

CDR3 residues: CASSQVAAGGPHEQYF. The DNA of the CDR3 is TGTGCCAGCAGCCAAGTAGCTGCGGGAGGGCCCCACGAGCAGTACTTC. The chain joins TRBV4-2 to TRBJ2-7; 9 nucleotides align to TRBD2. With 1 base clipped from V and 5 bases from J, the junction kept 9 bases outside the gene matches. This CDR3 is 16 amino acids long. Per the germline V gene, CDR1 is LGHNA and CDR2 is YNFKEQ.

This clone occurred many times. This chain uses TRBV3-1 (or the pseudogene TRBV3-2) with TRBJ1-5; D uncertain. Germline lookup yields CDR1 LGHDT and CDR2 YNNKEL (reference sequence). Trimming took off 5 bases at V and 7 bases at J, with 18 bases between the two ends. This CDR3 has 15 amino acids. CDR3 protein: CASSTLRGPIQPQHF. The CDR3, as DNA: TGTGCCAGCAGCACCCTCAGAGGCCCCATCCAGCCCCAGCATTTT.

The rearrangement links TRBV18 to TRBJ2-2, with 8 bases that match TRBD2. V was clipped by 3 bases and J by 7 bases; unmatched bases: 10. CDR3 length equals 16 residues. CDR1 KGHSH and CDR2 LQKENI come from the germline V gene. The DNA of the CDR3 is TGTGCCAGCTCACCGTTGGCAGTAGCGGGAAACGGGGAGCTGTTTTTT. Encoded protein: CASSPLAVAGNGELFF.

This sequence joins TRBV19 and TRBJ1-5; 7 bases fit TRBD1. The junction had 8 bases not matched to a gene; V was cut back by 11 bases and J by 4 bases. Germline CDR1 is LNHDA and CDR2 is SQIVND (reference sequence). There are 13 residues in the CDR3. DNA of the CDR3: TGTGCCGGGGGGACAGCGGGTAATCAGCCCCAGCATTTT. Amino acid sequence: CAGGTAGNQPQHF.

The genes are TRBV19 and TRBJ1-1; D might be TRBD1 (6 bases). Looked up from germline, CDR1 is LNHDA and CDR2 is SQIVND (reference sequence). Trimming shortened V by 4 bases and J by 4 bases, and 19 bases separated the two germline ends. The CDR3 sequence is 16 residues long. The CDR3 loop reads CASSTPNPQGTTEAFF. In nucleotides, the CDR3 is TGTGCCAGTAGTACCCCCAACCCACAGGGTACCACTGAAGCTTTCTTT. Full variable domain (rest looked up from reference TRBV19 and TRBJ1-1): DGGITQSPKYLFRKEGQNVTLSCEQNLNHDAMYWYRQDPGQGLRLIYYSQIVNDFQKGDIAEGYSVSREKKESFPLTVTSAQKNPTAFYLCASSTPNPQGTTEAFFGQGTRLTVV.

The V gene is TRBV2, the J gene TRBJ1-1; TRBD1 might be the D (5 bases). The germline V and J ends were trimmed by 2 bases and 2 bases, with 24 bases remaining between them. The CDR3 is made up of 19 amino acids. Germline V CDR1 and CDR2: SNHLY, FYNNEI. In nucleotides, the CDR3 is TGTGCCAGCAGTGAATCCACACCCCGGGGGACGCCACCAAACACTGAAGCTTTCTTT. Protein sequence: CASSESTPRGTPPNTEAFF.

The chain uses TRBV7-6 and TRBJ2-5, with a tentative D call TRBD2 (5 bases). V lost 1 base, J lost 5 bases, and 14 bases lay in between. This CDR3 has 15 residues. The germline V gene has CDR1 SGHVS and CDR2 FNYEAQ. This chain's CDR3 is CASSLDGRTGETQYF. DNA of the CDR3: TGTGCCAGCAGCTTAGACGGCCGAACGGGGGAGACCCAGTACTTC.

The chain has TRBV7-2 and TRBJ2-1, with TRBD2 identical over 11 bases. With V trimmed by 6 bases and J by 7 bases, 11 bases remained unmatched. In germline, CDR1 is SGHTA, CDR2 FQGNSA. CDR3 length: 16 residues. The CDR3 region is CASRPYPTSGENEQFF. The CDR3 DNA sequence: TGTGCCAGCAGACCCTACCCGACTAGCGGGGAAAATGAGCAGTTCTTC.